These T cell receptor beta chains were read from a single sample in a study of T cells in Graves' hyperthyroidism and ophthalmopathy. Using its own MiXCR run on the multiplex PCR reads, TCRdb lists one record per CDR3 protein. The table includes around 620,000 distinct CDR3 sequences, 15% to 20% detected once. Sequencing input: blood. The receptors were sampled from a woman aged 25 to 39 with Graves' hyperthyroidism. CDR3s include the opening cysteine and the closing phenylalanine or tryptophan. The order of the fields is J gene, V gene, CDR3 protein.

J: TRBJ1-5
V: TRBV20-1
CDR3: CSARDFGGTNQPQHF

J: TRBJ2-2
V: TRBV5-1
CDR3: CASSLNREFGELFF

J: TRBJ2-6
V: TRBV2
CDR3: CASSEEGYGANVLTF

J: TRBJ2-1
V: TRBV11-2
CDR3: CASSIRLAGRAHEQFF

J: TRBJ2-6
V: TRBV6-1
CDR3: CAGGESSGANVLTF

J: TRBJ2-7
V: TRBV7-2
CDR3: CASSPPGTVTYEQYF

J: TRBJ2-5
V: TRBV20-1
CDR3: CSARDGGQTQYF

J: TRBJ1-5
V: TRBV2
CDR3: CASSETLREQPQHF

J: TRBJ2-2
V: TRBV5-5
CDR3: CASSFGPMTKYGELFF

J: TRBJ1-1
V: TRBV4-1
CDR3: CASARVVGTEAFF

J: TRBJ2-2
V: TRBV27
CDR3: CASWGSNTGELFF

J: TRBJ2-1
V: TRBV28
CDR3: CASSLRGGSRNEQFF

J: TRBJ2-3
V: TRBV9
CDR3: CASSVQVHAGRLAGGSPTDTQYF

J: TRBJ1-1
V: TRBV6-1
CDR3: CASTGDYMNTEAFF

J: TRBJ2-3
V: TRBV6-5
CDR3: CASSYSRAYTQYF

J: TRBJ2-3
V: TRBV24-1
CDR3: CATSAWRDGDTQYF

J: TRBJ2-1
V: TRBV30
CDR3: CAWSAIDRENEQFF

J: TRBJ1-5
V: TRBV4-1
CDR3: CASSQDAGGWRQPQHF

J: TRBJ1-1
V: TRBV9
CDR3: CASRGTGGKDTEAFF

J: TRBJ2-4
V: TRBV19
CDR3: CASRDQLAKNIQYF

J: TRBJ1-2
V: TRBV3-1
CDR3: CASSQLGAGDYGYTF

J: TRBJ2-2
V: TRBV30
CDR3: CAWGTGELFF

J: TRBJ2-3
V: TRBV2
CDR3: CASTPEGPDTQYF

J: TRBJ1-5
V: TRBV30
CDR3: CAWNPGRGEQPQHF

J: TRBJ2-5
V: TRBV11-2
CDR3: CASSSDISSETQYF

J: TRBJ2-1
V: TRBV28
CDR3: CASTNGLAGNNEQFF

J: TRBJ1-1
V: TRBV14
CDR3: CASSQGLLNTEAFF

J: TRBJ2-7
V: TRBV6-2/TRBV6-3
CDR3: CASNSGTSGEGQYF

J: TRBJ1-1
V: TRBV3-1
CDR3: CASSVRQGARTEAFF

J: TRBJ2-7
V: TRBV20-1
CDR3: CSARDLKGQGRVFGYEQYF

J: TRBJ2-1
V: TRBV4-1
CDR3: CATRPGLGLDEQFF

J: TRBJ2-7
V: TRBV28
CDR3: CATGSGSTYEQYF